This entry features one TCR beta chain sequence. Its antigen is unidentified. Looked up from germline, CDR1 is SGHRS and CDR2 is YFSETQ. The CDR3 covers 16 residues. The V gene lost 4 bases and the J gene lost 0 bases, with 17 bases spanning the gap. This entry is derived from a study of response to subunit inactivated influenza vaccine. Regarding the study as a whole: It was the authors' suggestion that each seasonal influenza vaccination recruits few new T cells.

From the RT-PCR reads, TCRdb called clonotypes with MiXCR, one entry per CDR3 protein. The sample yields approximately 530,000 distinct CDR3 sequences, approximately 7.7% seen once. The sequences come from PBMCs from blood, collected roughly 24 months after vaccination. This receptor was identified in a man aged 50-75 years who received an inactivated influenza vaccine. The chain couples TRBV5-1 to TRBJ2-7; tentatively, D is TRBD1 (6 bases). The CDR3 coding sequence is TGCGCCAGCAGCCCGGACAGATCCGCAAGCTCCTACGAGCAGTACTTC. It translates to CASSPDRSASSYEQYF.